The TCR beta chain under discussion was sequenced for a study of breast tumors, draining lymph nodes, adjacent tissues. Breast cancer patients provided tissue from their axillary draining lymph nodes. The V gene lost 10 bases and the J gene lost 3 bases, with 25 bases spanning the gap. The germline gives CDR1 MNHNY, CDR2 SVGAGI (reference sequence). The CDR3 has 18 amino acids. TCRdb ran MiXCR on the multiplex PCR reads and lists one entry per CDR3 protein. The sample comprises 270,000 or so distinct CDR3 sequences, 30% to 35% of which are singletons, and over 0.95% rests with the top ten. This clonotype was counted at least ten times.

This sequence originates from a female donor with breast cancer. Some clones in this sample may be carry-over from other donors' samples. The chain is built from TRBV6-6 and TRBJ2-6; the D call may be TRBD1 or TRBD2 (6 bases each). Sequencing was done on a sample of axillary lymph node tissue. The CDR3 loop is CAITGAFGGTGGANVLTF. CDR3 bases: TGTGCCATCACGGGGGCTTTTGGTGGTACGGGTGGGGCCAACGTCCTGACTTTC.